This entry is about one T cell receptor (beta chain). Its antigen is not known. Germline values: CDR1 SNHLY, CDR2 FYNNEI. V shed 4 bases and J 7 bases; nucleotides not matched to a gene: 7. This CDR3 has 14 amino acids. cDNA libraries of TCR beta carried unique molecular identifiers. T cells numbering roughly 0.85 to 11 million gave rise to roughly 0.5 million cDNA molecules. TCRdb redid the calling of the PCR reads with MiXCR, one entry per CDR3 protein. The sample lists under 200,000 distinct CDR3 sequences, around 30% occurring once. This sample was included in a study of post-analysis software for immune sequencing data. Across the study: Several disease courses (relapsing-remitting, secondary progressive and progressive-relapsing) of multiple sclerosis were included. Regarding the study as a whole: In patients, TRBV5-6, TRBV5-1 and TRBV20-1 belonged to five TRBV segments found more frequently than in controls. Strong co-clustering by F measure was evident for samples that had been prepared in the same batch. Versus controls, multiple sclerosis patients showed significantly lower diversity (normalized Chao1).

The sequence derives from a girl aged 2-17 years with multiple sclerosis. The chain combines TRBV2 with TRBJ2-1; 7 bases align to TRBD1. Source material: blood. CDR3 DNA sequence: TGTGCCAGCAGTGTCGCACAGGGGAAAAATGAGCAGTTCTTC. It encodes CASSVAQGKNEQFF.